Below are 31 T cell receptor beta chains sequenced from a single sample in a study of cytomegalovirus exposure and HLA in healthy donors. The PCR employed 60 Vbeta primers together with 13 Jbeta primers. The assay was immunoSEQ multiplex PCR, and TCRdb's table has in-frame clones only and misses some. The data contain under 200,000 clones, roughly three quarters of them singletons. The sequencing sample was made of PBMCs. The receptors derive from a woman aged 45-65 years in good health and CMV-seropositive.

CDR3 loop: CASSASHTGELFF. Written as DNA, the CDR3 is TGTGCCAGCAGTGCATCCCACACCGGGGAGCTGTTTTTT. The chain couples TRBV6-1 to TRBJ2-2; D remains ambiguous. V was shortened by 4 bases and J by 3 bases, with 6 bases between the two germline ends. Germline CDR1 and CDR2: MNHNS and SASEGT. The CDR3 loop spans 13 amino acids.

The CDR3 nucleotides are TGTGCCAGCAGCCAGGGACAGGGGGAAGCTTTCTTT. Translating gives CASSQGQGEAFF. The chain links TRBV9 to TRBJ1-1; TRBD1 aligns across 10 bases. The J segment lost 8 bases and the V segment lost 4 bases, leaving 2 bases of the junction unmatched. In germline, CDR1 is SGDLS, CDR2 YYNGEE. The CDR3 spans 12 residues.

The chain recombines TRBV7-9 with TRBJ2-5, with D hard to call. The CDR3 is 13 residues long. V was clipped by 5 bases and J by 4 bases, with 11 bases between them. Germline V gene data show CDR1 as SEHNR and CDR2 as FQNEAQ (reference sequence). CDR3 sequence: CASSPSGRETQYF. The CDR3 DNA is TGTGCCAGCAGCCCATCGGGTCGAGAGACCCAGTACTTC.

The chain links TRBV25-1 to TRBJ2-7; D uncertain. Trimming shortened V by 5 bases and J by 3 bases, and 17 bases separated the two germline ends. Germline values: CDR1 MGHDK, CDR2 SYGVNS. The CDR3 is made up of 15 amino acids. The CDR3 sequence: CASSLTIGHIYEQYF. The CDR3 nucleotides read TGTGCCAGCAGTCTAACCATTGGGCACATCTACGAGCAGTACTTC.

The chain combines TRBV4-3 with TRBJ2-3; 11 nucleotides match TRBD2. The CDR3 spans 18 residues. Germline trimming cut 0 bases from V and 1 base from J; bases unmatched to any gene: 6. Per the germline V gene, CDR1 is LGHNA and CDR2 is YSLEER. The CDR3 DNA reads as TGCGCCAGCAGCCAAGAAGTACTAGCGGGGGCCGGCACAGATACGCAGTATTTT. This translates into CASSQEVLAGAGTDTQYF.

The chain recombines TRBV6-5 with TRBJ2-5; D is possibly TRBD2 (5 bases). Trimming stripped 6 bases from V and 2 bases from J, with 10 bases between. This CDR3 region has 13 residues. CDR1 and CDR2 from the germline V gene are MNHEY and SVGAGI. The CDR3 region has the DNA TGTGCCAGCAGGAGGGCCTTACAAGAGACCCAGTACTTC. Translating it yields CASRRALQETQYF.

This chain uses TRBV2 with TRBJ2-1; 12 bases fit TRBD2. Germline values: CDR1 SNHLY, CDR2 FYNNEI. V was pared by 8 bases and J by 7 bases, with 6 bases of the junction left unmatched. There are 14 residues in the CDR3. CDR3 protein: CASRGGLAGNEQFF. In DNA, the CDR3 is TGTGCCAGCCGCGGCGGACTAGCGGGGAATGAGCAGTTCTTC.

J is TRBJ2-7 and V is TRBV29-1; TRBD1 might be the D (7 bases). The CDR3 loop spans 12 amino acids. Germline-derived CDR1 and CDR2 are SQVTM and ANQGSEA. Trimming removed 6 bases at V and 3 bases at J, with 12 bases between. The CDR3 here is CSVRDSFYEQYF. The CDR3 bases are TGCAGCGTGCGGGACAGCTTCTACGAGCAGTACTTC.

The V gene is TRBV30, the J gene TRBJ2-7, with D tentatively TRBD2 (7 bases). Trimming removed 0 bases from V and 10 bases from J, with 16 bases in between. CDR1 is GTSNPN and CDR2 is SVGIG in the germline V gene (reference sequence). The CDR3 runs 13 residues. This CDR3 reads CAWSVEGGADQYF. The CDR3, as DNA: TGTGCCTGGAGTGTAGAGGGGGGGGCTGATCAGTACTTC.

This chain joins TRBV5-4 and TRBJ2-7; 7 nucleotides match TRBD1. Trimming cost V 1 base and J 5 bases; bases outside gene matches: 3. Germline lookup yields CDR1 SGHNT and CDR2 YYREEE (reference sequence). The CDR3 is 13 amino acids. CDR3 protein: CASSLHRGNEQYF. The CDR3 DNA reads TGTGCCAGCAGCTTGCACAGGGGAAACGAGCAGTACTTC.

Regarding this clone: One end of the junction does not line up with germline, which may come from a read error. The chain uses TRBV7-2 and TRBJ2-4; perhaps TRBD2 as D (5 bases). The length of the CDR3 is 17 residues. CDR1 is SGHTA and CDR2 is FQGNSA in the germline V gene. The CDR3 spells CASSLNQLDWAKNSQYF. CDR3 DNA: TGTGCCAGCAGCTTAAATCAGCTGGACTGGGCCAAAAACAGTCAGTACTTC.

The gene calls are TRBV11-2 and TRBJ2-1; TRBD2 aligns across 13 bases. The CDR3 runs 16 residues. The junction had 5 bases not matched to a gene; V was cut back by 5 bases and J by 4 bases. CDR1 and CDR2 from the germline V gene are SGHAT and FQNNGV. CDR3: CASSTGLAGVYNEQFF. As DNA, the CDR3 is TGTGCCAGCAGCACCGGACTAGCGGGAGTGTACAATGAGCAGTTCTTC.

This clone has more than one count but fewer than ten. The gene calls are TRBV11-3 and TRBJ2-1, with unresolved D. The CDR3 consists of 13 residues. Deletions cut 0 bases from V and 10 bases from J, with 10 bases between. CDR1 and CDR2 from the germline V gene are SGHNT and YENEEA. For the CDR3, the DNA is TGTGCCAGCAGCTTAGATCCCCATCGGGAGCAGTTCTTC. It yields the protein CASSLDPHREQFF.

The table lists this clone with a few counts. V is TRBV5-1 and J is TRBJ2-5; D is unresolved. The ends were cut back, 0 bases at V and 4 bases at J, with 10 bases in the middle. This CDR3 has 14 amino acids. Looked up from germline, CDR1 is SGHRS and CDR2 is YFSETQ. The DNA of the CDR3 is TGCGCCAGCAGCTTGGACGGCGGTTCAGAGACCCAGTACTTC. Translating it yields CASSLDGGSETQYF.

In nucleotides, the CDR3 is TGTGCCAGCAGTTACACCGGGACAGGGGAAAAAAAACTGTTTTTT. This gives the protein CASSYTGTGEKKLFF. The chain recombines TRBV6-5 with TRBJ1-4; 10 nucleotides line up with TRBD1. The CDR3 has 15 amino acids. V lost 2 bases to trimming and J lost 9 bases; unmatched junction nucleotides: 6. The germline V gene encodes CDR1 MNHEY and CDR2 SVGAGI.

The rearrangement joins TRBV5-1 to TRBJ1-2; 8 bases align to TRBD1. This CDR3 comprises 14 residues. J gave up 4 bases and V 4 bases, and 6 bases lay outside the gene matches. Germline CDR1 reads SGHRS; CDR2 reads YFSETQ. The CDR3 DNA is TGCGCCAGCAGCCCCGGACAGGGCACCTATGGCTACACCTTC. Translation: CASSPGQGTYGYTF.

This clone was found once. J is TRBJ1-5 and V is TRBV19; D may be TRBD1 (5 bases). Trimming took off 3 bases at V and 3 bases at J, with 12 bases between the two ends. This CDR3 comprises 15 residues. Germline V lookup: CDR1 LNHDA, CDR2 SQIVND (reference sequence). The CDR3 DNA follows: TGTGCCAGTAGTATTGATTCAGGGAACAATCAGCCCCAGCATTTT. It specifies CASSIDSGNNQPQHF.

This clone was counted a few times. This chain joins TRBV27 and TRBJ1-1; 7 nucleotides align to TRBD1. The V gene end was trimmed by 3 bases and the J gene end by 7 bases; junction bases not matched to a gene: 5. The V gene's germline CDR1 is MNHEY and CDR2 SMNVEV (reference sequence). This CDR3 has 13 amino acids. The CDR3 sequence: CASSFRRGIEAFF. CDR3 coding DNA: TGTGCCAGCAGTTTCCGCAGGGGGATTGAAGCTTTCTTT.

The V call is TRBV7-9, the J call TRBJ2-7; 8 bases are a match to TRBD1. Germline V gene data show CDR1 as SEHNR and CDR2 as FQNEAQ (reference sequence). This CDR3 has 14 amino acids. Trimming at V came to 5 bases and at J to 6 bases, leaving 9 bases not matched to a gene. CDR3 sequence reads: CASSTPGTGGEQYF. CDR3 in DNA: TGTGCCAGCAGCACCCCCGGGACAGGCGGCGAGCAGTACTTC.

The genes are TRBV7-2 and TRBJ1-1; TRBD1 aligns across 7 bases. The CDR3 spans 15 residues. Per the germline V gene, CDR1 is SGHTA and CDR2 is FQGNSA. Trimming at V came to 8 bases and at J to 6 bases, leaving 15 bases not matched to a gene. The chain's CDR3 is CASLFLPTGNAEAFF. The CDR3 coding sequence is TGTGCCAGCCTTTTCCTGCCGACAGGGAATGCTGAAGCTTTCTTT. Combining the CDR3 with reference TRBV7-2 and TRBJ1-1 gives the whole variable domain GAGVSQSPSNKVTEKGKDVELRCDPISGHTALYWYRQSLGQGLEFLIYFQGNSAPDKSGLPSDRFSAERTGGSVSTLTIQRTQQEDSAVYLCASLFLPTGNAEAFFGQGTRLTVV.

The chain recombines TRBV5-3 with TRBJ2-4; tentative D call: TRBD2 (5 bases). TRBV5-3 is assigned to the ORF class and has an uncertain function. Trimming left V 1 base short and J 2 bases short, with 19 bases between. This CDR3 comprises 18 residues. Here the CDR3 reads CARSLLIEGDATKNIQYF. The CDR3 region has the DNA TGTGCCAGAAGCTTGCTTATAGAGGGAGACGCGACCAAAAACATTCAGTACTTC.

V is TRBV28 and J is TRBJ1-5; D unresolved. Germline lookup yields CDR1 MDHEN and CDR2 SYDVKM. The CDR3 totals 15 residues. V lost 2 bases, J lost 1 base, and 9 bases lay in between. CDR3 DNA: TGTGCCAGCAGTTTAGCCAGTCCCAGCAATCAGCCCCAGCATTTT. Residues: CASSLASPSNQPQHF.

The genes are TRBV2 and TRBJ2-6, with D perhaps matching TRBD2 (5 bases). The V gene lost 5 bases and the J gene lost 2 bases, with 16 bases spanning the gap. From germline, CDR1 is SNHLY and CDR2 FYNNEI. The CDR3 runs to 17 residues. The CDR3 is CASSRTPGGPGANVLTF. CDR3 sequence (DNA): TGTGCCAGCAGTCGGACTCCCGGAGGACCTGGGGCCAACGTCCTGACTTTC.

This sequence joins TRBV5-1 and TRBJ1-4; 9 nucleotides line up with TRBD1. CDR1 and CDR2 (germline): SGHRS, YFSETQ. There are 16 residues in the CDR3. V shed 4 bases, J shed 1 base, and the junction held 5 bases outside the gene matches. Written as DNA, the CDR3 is TGCGCCAGCAGCGTAGCGGGACAGGGAACTAATGAAAAACTGTTTTTT. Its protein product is CASSVAGQGTNEKLFF.

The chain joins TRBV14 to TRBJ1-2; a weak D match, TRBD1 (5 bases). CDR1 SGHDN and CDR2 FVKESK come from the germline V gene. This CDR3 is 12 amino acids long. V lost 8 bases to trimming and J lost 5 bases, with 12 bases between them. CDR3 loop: CASSQGLYGYTF. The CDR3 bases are TGTGCCAGCTCGCAGGGACTTTATGGCTACACCTTC.

The CDR3 coding sequence is TGCGCCAGCAGCTTGGATTCCTCCCCCTCAGGGAAGTATTTT. This encodes CASSLDSSPSGKYF. This sequence joins TRBV5-1 and TRBJ2-3, with a possible D match to TRBD1 (5 bases). The CDR3 has 14 amino acids. V lost 0 bases and J 13 bases, leaving 18 bases between the germline ends. CDR1 is SGHRS, CDR2 YFSETQ, per germline.

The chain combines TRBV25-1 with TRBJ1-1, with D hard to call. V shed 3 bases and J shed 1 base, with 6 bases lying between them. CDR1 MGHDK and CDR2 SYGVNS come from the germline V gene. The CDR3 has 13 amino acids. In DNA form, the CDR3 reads TGTGCCAGCAGTGATCGGGGGAACACTGAAGCTTTCTTT. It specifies CASSDRGNTEAFF.

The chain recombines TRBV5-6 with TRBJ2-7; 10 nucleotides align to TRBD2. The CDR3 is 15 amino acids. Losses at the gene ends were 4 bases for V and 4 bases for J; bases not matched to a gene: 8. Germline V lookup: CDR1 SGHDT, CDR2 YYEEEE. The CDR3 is CASSTGLAEAYEQYF. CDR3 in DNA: TGTGCCAGCAGCACAGGACTAGCGGAGGCTTACGAGCAGTACTTC.

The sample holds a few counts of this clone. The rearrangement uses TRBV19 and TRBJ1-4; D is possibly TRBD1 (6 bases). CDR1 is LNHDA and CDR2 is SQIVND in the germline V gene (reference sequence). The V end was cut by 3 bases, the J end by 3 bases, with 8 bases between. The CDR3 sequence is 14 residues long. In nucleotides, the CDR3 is TGTGCCAGTAGTATCGGGACATCTAATGAAAAACTGTTTTTT. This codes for CASSIGTSNEKLFF.

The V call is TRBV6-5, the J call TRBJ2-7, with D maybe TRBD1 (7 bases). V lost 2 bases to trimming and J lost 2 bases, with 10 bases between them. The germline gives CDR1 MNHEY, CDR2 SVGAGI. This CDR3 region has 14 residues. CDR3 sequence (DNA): TGTGCCAGCAGTTACGGCAGGGGGGCCTACGAGCAGTACTTC. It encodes CASSYGRGAYEQYF.

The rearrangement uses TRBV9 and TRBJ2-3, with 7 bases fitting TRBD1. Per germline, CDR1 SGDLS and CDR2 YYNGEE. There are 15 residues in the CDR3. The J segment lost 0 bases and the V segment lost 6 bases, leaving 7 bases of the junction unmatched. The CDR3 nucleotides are TGTGCCAGCACCTCCTCGGACAGGAGCACAGATACGCAGTATTTT. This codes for CASTSSDRSTDTQYF.